Described below is a single T cell receptor beta chain sequence and its context. The repertoire was sequenced with immunoSEQ multiplex PCR; TCRdb's copy has only in-frame clones and lacks some. The data contain hundreds of thousands of clones, roughly 85% of them singletons. This CDR3 is 14 amino acids long. Trimming took off 0 bases at V and 5 bases at J, with 11 bases between the two ends. Germline V gives CDR1 SGHRS, CDR2 YFSETQ. This sample was taken from a study of blood T cell repertoires in COVID-19. The sequence was obtained from a human donor in a cohort sampled during active COVID-19. The chain uses TRBV5-1 and TRBJ1-1; D unclear. The sample taken for sequencing was peripheral blood. CDR3 sequence (DNA): TGCGCCAGCAGCTTGGTCGGGTCAGCGACTGAAGCTTTCTTT. Translated: CASSLVGSATEAFF.